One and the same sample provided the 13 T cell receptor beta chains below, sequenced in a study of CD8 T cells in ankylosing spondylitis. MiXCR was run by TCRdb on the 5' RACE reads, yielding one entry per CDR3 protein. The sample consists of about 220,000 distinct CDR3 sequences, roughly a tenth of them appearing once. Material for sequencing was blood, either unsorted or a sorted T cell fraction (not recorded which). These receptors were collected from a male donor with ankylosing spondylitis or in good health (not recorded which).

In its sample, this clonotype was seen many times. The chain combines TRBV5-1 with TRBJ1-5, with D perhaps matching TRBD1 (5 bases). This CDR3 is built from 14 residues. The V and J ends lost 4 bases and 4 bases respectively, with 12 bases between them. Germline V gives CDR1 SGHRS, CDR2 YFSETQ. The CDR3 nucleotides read TGCGCCAGCAGCGAGCAGGGCGCGAATCAGCCCCAGCATTTT. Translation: CASSEQGANQPQHF. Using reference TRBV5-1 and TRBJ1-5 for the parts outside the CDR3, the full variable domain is KAGVTQTPRYLIKTRGQQVTLSCSPISGHRSVSWYQQTPGQGLQFLFEYFSETQRNKGNFPGRFSGRQFSNSRSEMNVSTLELGDSALYLCASSEQGANQPQHFGDGTRLSIL.

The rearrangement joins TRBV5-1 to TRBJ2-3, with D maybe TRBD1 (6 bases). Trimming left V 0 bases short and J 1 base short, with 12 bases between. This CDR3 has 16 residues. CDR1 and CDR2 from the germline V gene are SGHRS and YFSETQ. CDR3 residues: CASSLEFRTGTDTQYF. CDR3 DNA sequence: TGCGCCAGCAGCTTGGAGTTCCGGACAGGCACAGATACGCAGTATTTT. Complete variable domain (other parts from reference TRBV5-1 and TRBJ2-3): KAGVTQTPRYLIKTRGQQVTLSCSPISGHRSVSWYQQTPGQGLQFLFEYFSETQRNKGNFPGRFSGRQFSNSRSEMNVSTLELGDSALYLCASSLEFRTGTDTQYFGPGTRLTVL.

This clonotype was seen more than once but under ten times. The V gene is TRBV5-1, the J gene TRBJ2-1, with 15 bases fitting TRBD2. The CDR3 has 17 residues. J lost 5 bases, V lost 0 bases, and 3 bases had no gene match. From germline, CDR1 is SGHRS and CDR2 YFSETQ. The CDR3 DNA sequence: TGCGCCAGCAGCTTGGCCGGACTAGCGGGGGGGGACAATGAGCAGTTCTTC. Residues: CASSLAGLAGGDNEQFF.

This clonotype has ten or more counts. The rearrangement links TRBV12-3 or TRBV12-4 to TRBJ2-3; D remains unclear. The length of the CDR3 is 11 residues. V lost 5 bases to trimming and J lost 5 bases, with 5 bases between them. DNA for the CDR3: TGTGCCAGCAGTGAGAGAGATACGCAGTATTTT. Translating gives CASSERDTQYF.

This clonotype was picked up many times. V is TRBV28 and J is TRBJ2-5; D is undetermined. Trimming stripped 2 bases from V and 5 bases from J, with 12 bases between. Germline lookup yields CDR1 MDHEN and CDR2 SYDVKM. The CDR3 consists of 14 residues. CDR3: CASSLQVGRETQYF. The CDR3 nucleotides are TGTGCCAGCAGTTTACAGGTGGGAAGGGAGACCCAGTACTTC.

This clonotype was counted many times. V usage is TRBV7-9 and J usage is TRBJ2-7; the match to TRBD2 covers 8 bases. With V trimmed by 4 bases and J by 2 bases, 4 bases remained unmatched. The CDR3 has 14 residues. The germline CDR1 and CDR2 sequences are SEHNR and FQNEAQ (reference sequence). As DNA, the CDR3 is TGTGCCAGCAGCTCCCTAGCGGGCACCTACGAGCAGTACTTC. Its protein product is CASSSLAGTYEQYF.

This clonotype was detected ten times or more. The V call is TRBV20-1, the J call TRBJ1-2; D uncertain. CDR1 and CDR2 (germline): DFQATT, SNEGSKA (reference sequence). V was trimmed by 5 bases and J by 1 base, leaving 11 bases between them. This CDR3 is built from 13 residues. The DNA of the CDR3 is TGCAGTGCTCCGTGGGCTCTTAACTATGGCTACACCTTC. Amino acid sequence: CSAPWALNYGYTF.

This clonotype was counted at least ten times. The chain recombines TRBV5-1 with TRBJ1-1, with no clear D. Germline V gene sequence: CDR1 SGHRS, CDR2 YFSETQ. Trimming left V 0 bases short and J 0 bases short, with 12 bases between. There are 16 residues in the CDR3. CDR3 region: CASSLDGRTVNTEAFF. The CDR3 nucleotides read TGCGCCAGCAGCTTGGACGGGAGAACAGTGAACACTGAAGCTTTCTTT.

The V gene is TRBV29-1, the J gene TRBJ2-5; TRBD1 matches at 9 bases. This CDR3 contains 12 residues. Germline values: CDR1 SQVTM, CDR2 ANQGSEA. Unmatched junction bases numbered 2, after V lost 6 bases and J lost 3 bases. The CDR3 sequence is CSVGTGKETQYF. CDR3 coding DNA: TGCAGCGTCGGGACAGGGAAAGAGACCCAGTACTTC.

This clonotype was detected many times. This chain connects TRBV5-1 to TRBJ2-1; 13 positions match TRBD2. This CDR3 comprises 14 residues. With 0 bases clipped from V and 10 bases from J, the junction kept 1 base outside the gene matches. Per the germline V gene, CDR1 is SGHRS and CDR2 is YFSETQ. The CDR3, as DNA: TGCGCCAGCAGCTTGGGACTAGCGGGGGGAGAGCAGTTCTTC. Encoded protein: CASSLGLAGGEQFF.

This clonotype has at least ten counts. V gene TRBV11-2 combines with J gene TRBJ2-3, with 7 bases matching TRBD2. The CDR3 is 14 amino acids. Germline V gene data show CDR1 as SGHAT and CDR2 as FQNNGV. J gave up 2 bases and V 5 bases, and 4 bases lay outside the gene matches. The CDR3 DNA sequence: TGTGCCAGCAGCCCGGGACTAAACACAGATACGCAGTATTTT. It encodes CASSPGLNTDTQYF.

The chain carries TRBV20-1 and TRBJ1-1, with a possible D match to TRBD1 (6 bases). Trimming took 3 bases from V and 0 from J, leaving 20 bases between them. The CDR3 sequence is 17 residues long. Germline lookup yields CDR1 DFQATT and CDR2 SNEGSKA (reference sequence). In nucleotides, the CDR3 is TGCAGTGCTAGGGGGGCCCACAGAGTTCTCATGAACACTGAAGCTTTCTTT. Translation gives CSARGAHRVLMNTEAFF.

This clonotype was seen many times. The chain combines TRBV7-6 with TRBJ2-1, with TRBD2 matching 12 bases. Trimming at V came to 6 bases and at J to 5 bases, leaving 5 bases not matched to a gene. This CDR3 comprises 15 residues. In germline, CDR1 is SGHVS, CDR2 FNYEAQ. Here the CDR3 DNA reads TGTGCCAGCAGAACTCTAGCGGGGGGGAACAATGAGCAGTTCTTC. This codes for CASRTLAGGNNEQFF.